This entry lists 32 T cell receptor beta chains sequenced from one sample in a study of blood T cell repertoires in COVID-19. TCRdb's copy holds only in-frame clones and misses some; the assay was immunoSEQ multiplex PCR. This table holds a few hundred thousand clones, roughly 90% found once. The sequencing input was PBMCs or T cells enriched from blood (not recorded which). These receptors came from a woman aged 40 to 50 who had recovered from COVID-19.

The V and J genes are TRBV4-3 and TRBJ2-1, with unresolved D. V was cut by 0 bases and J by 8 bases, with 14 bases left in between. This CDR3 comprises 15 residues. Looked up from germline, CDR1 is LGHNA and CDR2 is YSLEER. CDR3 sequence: CASSQETVRAYEQFF. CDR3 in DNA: TGCGCCAGCAGCCAAGAAACGGTTCGTGCTTATGAGCAGTTCTTC.

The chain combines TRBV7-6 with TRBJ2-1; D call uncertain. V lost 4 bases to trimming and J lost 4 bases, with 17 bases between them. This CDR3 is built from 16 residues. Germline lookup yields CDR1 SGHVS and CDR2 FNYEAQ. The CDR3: CASSSYPGGRYNEQFF. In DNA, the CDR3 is TGTGCCAGCAGCTCCTACCCCGGCGGTCGTTACAATGAGCAGTTCTTC.

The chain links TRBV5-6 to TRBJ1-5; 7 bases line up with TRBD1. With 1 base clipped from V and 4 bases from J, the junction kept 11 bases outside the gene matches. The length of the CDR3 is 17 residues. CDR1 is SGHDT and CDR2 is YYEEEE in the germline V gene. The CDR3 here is CASSLFSGQDENQPQHF. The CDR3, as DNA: TGTGCCAGCAGCTTGTTTTCCGGACAGGACGAAAATCAGCCCCAGCATTTT.

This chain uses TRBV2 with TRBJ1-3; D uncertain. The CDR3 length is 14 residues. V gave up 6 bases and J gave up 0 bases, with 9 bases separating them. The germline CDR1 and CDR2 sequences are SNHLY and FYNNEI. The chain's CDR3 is CASRPGASGNTIYF. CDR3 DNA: TGTGCCAGCAGGCCAGGTGCCTCTGGAAACACCATATATTTT.

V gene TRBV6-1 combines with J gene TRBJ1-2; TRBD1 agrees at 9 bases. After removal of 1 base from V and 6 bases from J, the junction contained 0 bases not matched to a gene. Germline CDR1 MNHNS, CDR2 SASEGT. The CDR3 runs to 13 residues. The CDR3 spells CASSEGTGDGYTF. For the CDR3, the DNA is TGTGCCAGCAGTGAAGGGACAGGGGATGGCTACACCTTC.

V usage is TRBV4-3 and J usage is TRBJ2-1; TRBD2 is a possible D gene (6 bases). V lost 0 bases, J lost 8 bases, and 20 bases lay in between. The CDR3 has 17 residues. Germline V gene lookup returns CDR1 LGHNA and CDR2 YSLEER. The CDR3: CASSQEETGVREDEQFF. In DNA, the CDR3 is TGCGCCAGCAGCCAAGAAGAAACGGGAGTAAGAGAGGATGAGCAGTTCTTC.

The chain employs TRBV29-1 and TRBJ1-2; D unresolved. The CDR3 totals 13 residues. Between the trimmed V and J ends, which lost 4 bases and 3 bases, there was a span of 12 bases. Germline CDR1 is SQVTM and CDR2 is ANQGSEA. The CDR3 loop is CSVANGAHYGYTF. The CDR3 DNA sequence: TGCAGCGTTGCGAACGGTGCTCACTATGGCTACACCTTC.

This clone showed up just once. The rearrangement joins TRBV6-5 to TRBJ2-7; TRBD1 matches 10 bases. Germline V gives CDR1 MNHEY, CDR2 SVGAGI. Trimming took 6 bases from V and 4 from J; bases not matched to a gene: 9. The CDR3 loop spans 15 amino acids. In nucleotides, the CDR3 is TGTGCCAGCAGGGTCCGGGACAGGGGATCTTACGAGCAGTACTTC. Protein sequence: CASRVRDRGSYEQYF.

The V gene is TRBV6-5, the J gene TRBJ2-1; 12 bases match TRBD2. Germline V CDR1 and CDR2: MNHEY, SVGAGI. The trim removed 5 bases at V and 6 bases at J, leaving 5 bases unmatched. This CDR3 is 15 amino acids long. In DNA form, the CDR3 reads TGTGCCAGCAGTCGGACTAGCGGGATGACCAATGAGCAGTTCTTC. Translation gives CASSRTSGMTNEQFF.

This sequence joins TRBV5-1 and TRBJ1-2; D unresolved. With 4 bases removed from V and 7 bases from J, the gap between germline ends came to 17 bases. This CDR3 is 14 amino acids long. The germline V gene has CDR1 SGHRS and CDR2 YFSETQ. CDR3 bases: TGCGCCAGCAGCCCGAGCGAGGGTCTTTTTGGCTACACCTTC. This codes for CASSPSEGLFGYTF.

The CDR3 DNA reads as TGTGCCAGCAGACCAGGCGGGGGATTGGACTATGGCTACACCTTC. Its protein product is CASRPGGGLDYGYTF. The rearrangement links TRBV5-4 to TRBJ1-2; weak D call: TRBD1 (5 bases). Germline CDR1 SGHNT, CDR2 YYREEE (reference sequence). The CDR3 has 15 amino acids. The V end lost 5 bases, the J end lost 3 bases, and 17 bases lay between the germline ends.

The CDR3 DNA sequence: TGCAGCGTTGGGGACAGGGGCCCTACCTACGAGCAGTACTTC. It codes for CSVGDRGPTYEQYF. This chain links TRBV29-1 with TRBJ2-7; TRBD1 agrees at 10 bases. Germline loops: CDR1 SQVTM, CDR2 ANQGSEA. The CDR3 consists of 14 residues. With 4 bases clipped from V and 2 bases from J, the junction kept 5 bases outside the gene matches.

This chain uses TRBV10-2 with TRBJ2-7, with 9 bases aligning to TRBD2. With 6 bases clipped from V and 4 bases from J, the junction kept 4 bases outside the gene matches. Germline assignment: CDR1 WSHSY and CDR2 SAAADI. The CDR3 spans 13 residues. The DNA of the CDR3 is TGCGCCAGCAGAGCGGGAGGAGGTTACGAGCAGTACTTC. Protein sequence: CASRAGGGYEQYF.

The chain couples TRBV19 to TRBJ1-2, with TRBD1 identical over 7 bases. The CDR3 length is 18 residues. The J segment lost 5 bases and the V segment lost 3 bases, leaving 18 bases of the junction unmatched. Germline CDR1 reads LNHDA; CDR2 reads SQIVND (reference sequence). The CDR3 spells CASSIRGIRQGRLYGYTF. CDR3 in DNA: TGTGCCAGTAGTATTCGCGGAATAAGACAGGGCCGACTGTATGGCTACACCTTC.

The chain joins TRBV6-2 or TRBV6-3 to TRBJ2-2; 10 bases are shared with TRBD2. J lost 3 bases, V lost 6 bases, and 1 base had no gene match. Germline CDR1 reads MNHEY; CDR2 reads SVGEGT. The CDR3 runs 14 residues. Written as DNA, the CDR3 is TGTGCCAGCAGCAGCGGGAGGGACACCGGGGAGCTGTTTTTT. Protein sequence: CASSSGRDTGELFF.

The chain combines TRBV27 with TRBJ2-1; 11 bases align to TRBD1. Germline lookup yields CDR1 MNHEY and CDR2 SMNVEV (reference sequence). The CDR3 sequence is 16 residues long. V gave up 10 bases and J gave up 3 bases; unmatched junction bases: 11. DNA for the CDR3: TGTGCCACCCAATCTATGGGACAGGGGGGCTACAATGAGCAGTTCTTC. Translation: CATQSMGQGGYNEQFF.

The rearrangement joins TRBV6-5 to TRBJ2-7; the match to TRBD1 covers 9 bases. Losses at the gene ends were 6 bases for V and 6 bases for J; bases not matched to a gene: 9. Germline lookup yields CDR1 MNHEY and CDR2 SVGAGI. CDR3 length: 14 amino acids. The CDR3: CASRRGTGIGEQYF. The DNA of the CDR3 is TGTGCCAGCAGGCGGGGGACAGGGATTGGCGAGCAGTACTTC.

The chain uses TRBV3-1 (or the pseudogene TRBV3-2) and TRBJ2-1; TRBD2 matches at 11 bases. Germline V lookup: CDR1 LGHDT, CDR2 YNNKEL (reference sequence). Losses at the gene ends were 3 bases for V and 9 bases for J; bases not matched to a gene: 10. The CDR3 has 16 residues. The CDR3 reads CASSHPDSGRAGEQFF. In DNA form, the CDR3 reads TGTGCCAGCAGCCACCCCGATAGCGGGAGGGCCGGTGAGCAGTTCTTC.

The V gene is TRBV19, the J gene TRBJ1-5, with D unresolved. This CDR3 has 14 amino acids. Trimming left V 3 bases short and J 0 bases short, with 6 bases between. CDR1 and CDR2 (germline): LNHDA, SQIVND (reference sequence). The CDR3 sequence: CASSMFSSNQPQHF. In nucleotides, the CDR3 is TGTGCCAGTAGTATGTTCTCTAGCAATCAGCCCCAGCATTTT.

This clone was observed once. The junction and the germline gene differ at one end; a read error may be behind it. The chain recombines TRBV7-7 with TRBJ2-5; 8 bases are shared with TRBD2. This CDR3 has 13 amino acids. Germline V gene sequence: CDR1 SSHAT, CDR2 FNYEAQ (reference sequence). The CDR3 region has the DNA TGTGCTAGCAGCCCGACTAGCGCGGAGACCCAGTACTTC. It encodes CASSPTSAETQYF.

The CDR3 DNA reads as TGTGCCACCAGCAGAGATCGGGGTTCGGCGGTAGGAGCTTTCTTT. This sequence encodes CATSRDRGSAVGAFF. The gene calls are TRBV15 and TRBJ1-1; no definite D call. Trimming removed 0 bases at V and 10 bases at J, with 18 bases between. CDR3 length equals 15 residues. Germline V lookup: CDR1 LNHNV, CDR2 YYDKDF (reference sequence).

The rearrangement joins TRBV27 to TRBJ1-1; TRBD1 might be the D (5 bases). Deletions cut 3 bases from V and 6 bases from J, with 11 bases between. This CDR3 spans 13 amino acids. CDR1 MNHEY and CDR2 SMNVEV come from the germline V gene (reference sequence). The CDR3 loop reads CASSFGGKSEAFF. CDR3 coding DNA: TGTGCCAGCAGTTTCGGGGGGAAGTCTGAAGCTTTCTTT.

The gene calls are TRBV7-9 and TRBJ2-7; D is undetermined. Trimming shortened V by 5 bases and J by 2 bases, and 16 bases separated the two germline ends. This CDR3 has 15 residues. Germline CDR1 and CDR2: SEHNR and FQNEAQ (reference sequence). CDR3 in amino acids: CASSPGNQAPYEQYF. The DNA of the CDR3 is TGTGCCAGCAGCCCTGGAAATCAGGCCCCCTACGAGCAGTACTTC.

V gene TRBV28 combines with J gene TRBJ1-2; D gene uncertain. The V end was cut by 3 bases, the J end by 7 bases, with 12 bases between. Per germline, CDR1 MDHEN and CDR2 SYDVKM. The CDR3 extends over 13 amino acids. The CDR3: CASSLGVAGGYTF. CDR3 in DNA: TGTGCCAGCAGTTTGGGAGTTGCTGGTGGCTACACCTTC.

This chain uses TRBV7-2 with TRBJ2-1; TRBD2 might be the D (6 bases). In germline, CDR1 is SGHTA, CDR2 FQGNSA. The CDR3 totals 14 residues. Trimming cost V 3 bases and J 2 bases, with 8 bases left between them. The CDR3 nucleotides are TGTGCCAGCAGCTTGGTAGCGGCCTACAATGAGCAGTTCTTC. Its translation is CASSLVAAYNEQFF.

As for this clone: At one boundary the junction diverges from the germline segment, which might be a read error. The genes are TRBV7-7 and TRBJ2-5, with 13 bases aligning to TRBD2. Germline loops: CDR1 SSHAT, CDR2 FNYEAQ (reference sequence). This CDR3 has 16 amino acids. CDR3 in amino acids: CASSPGLAGLKETQYF. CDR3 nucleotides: TGTGCTAGCAGCCCGGGACTAGCGGGGCTAAAAGAGACCCAGTACTTC. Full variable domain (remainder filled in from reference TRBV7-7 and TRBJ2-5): GAGVSQSPRYKVTKRGQDVTLRCDPISSHATLYWYQQALGQGPEFLTYFNYEAQPDKSGLPSDRFSAERPEGSISTLTIQRTEQRDSAMYRCASSPGLAGLKETQYFGPGTRLLVL.

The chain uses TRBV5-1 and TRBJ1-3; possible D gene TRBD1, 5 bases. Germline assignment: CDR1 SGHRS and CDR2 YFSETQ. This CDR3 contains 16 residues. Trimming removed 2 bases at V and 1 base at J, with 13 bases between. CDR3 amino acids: CASSFGGGGSGNTIYF. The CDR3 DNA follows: TGCGCCAGCAGCTTTGGGGGAGGCGGATCTGGAAACACCATATATTTT.

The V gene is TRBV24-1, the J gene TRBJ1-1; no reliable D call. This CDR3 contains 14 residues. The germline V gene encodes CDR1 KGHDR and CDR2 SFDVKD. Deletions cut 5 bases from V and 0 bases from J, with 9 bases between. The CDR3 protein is CATSGGGLNTEAFF. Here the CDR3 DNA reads TGTGCCACCAGTGGGGGAGGTTTGAACACTGAAGCTTTCTTT.

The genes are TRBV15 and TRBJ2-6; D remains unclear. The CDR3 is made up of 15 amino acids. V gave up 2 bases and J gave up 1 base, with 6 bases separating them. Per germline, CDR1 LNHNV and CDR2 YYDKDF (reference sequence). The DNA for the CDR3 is TGTGCCACCAGCAGAAATCCGTCTGGGGCCAACGTCCTGACTTTC. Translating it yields CATSRNPSGANVLTF.

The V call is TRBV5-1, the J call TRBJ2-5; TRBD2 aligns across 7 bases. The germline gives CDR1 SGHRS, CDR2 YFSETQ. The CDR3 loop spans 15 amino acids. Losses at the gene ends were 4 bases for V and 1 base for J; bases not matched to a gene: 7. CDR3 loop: CASSAPWTSQETQYF. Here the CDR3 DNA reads TGCGCCAGCAGCGCGCCGTGGACTAGCCAAGAGACCCAGTACTTC.

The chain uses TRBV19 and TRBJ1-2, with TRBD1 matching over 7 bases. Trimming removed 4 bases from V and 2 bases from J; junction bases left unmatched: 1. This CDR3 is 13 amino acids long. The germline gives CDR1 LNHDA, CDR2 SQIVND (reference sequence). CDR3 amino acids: CASSTGGNYGYTF. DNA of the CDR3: TGTGCCAGTAGTACAGGGGGGAACTATGGCTACACCTTC.

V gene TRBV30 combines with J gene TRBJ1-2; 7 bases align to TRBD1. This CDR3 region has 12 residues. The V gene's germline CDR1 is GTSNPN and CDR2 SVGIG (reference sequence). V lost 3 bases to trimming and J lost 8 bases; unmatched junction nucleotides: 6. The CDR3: CAWRGQLEGYTF. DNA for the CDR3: TGTGCCTGGAGGGGACAGCTTGAGGGCTACACCTTC. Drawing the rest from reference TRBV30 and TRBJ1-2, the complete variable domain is SQTIHQWPATLVQPVGSPLSLECTVEGTSNPNLYWYRQAAGRGLQLLFYSVGIGQISSEVPQNLSASRPQDRQFILSSKKLLLSDSGFYLCAWRGQLEGYTFGSGTRLTVV.